This T cell receptor (beta chain) was sequenced for a study of blood T cell repertoires in COVID-19. At the level of the study: There were acute and convalescent COVID-19 samples, and they came from the United States, Italy and Spain. PBMCs, B-cell-depleted T cells, or T cells were the source of the cDNA or gDNA that made up the material.

The protocol was immunoSEQ multiplex PCR, while the TCRdb copy is restricted to in-frame clones and leaves out a portion. The table has about 310,000 clones, around 87% seen once. After removal of 3 bases from V and 0 bases from J, the junction contained 8 bases not matched to a gene. The CDR3 has 18 residues. Germline assignment: CDR1 SGHDT and CDR2 YYEEEE. V and J are TRBV5-6 and TRBJ2-1, with 11 bases identical to TRBD2. The receptor's source is a woman aged 45-59 years who had recovered from COVID-19. Sequences were obtained from peripheral blood. The CDR3 bases are TGTGCCAGCAGCTCAACTAGCGGGGGATCAAGCTCCTACAATGAGCAGTTCTTC. It specifies CASSSTSGGSSSYNEQFF.